A single sample is the source of the 27 T cell receptor beta chains below, sequenced in a study of cytomegalovirus exposure and HLA in healthy donors. PCR used 60 Vbeta primers and 13 Jbeta primers. TCRdb keeps only in-frame clones here, not all; method: immunoSEQ multiplex PCR. The sample carries about 98,000 clones, roughly 70% recorded once. The specimen sequenced was PBMCs. Source of these receptors: a man in his forties or fifties in good health and CMV-seronegative.

The chain couples TRBV27 to TRBJ1-1; perhaps TRBD1 as D (5 bases). Trimming pared 0 bases from V and 6 bases from J, leaving 14 bases between. The CDR3 sequence is 15 residues long. Germline lookup yields CDR1 MNHEY and CDR2 SMNVEV (reference sequence). The CDR3 is CASSLSNAGHAEAFF. The CDR3 region has the DNA TGTGCCAGCAGTTTATCCAACGCAGGGCACGCTGAAGCTTTCTTT.

This sequence joins TRBV5-1 and TRBJ2-1; TRBD2 aligns across 8 bases. V was pared by 2 bases and J by 5 bases, with 3 bases of the junction left unmatched. CDR1 SGHRS and CDR2 YFSETQ come from the germline V gene. The CDR3 runs to 14 residues. The CDR3 sequence is CASSFSGGHNEQFF. CDR3 nucleotide sequence: TGCGCCAGCAGCTTCTCGGGAGGGCACAATGAGCAGTTCTTC.

This chain joins TRBV5-3 and TRBJ2-2; 7 nucleotides line up with TRBD1. TRBV5-3 is marked as an open reading frame, function uncertain. The CDR3 extends over 20 amino acids. The trim removed 4 bases at V and 0 bases at J, leaving 18 bases unmatched. CDR3 in DNA: TGTGCCAGAAGCGTAGGCAACAGGGGATTGACCCCCCCGAACACCGGGGAGCTGTTTTTT. Its translation is CARSVGNRGLTPPNTGELFF.

The chain combines TRBV6-6 with TRBJ2-7, with 10 nucleotides matching TRBD2. V was clipped by 8 bases and J by 0 bases; unmatched bases: 7. The CDR3 totals 15 residues. The germline V gene has CDR1 MNHNY and CDR2 SVGAGI (reference sequence). The CDR3 DNA reads TGTGCCAGCTGGCAAGGGACTAGCGCCTCCTACGAGCAGTACTTC. Encoded protein: CASWQGTSASYEQYF.

The genes are TRBV6-6 and TRBJ1-3, with no clear D. Trimming pared 3 bases from V and 4 bases from J, leaving 13 bases between. The germline V gene encodes CDR1 MNHNY and CDR2 SVGAGI (reference sequence). The CDR3 length is 15 residues. In nucleotides, the CDR3 is TGTGCCAGCAGTTATGAGGGCAACCCCGGAAACACCATATATTTT. Translated: CASSYEGNPGNTIYF.

This sequence joins TRBV27 and TRBJ2-7; 10 bases line up with TRBD2. The J segment lost 0 bases and the V segment lost 5 bases, leaving 7 bases of the junction unmatched. This CDR3 contains 16 residues. CDR1 is MNHEY, CDR2 SMNVEV, per germline (reference sequence). CDR3 DNA: TGTGCCAGCAGTGGGCCTAGCGGGGGCAGCTCCTACGAGCAGTACTTC. As protein: CASSGPSGGSSYEQYF.

The J gene is TRBJ2-7, the V gene TRBV25-1, with 7 bases identical to TRBD2. The junction had 8 bases not matched to a gene; V was cut back by 10 bases and J by 2 bases. The CDR3 runs 13 residues. Per germline, CDR1 MGHDK and CDR2 SYGVNS. The CDR3 sequence: CATREGSAYEQYF. CDR3 in DNA: TGTGCCACCAGGGAGGGGTCAGCCTACGAGCAGTACTTC.

The CDR3 DNA follows: TGTGCCATTTGGGACAGGGCTAAGGATGGCTACACCTTC. It codes for CAIWDRAKDGYTF. The V gene is TRBV6-5, the J gene TRBJ1-2; 9 bases fit TRBD1. J lost 6 bases, V lost 10 bases, and 9 bases had no gene match. This CDR3 has 13 amino acids. Germline assignment: CDR1 MNHEY and CDR2 SVGAGI.

The chain recombines TRBV10-2 with TRBJ1-3; D is possibly TRBD1 (5 bases). The CDR3 length is 15 residues. Per germline, CDR1 WSHSY and CDR2 SAAADI. Trimming took off 6 bases at V and 0 bases at J, with 12 bases between the two ends. CDR3 in DNA: TGCGCCAGCAGCGATGACAGTTACTCTGGAAACACCATATATTTT. Its translation: CASSDDSYSGNTIYF.

This chain joins TRBV28 and TRBJ1-6; 8 positions match TRBD1. The germline gives CDR1 MDHEN, CDR2 SYDVKM. The CDR3 consists of 15 residues. V gave up 8 bases and J gave up 7 bases; unmatched junction bases: 10. The DNA for the CDR3 is TGTGCCAGCCATTCCCTCGGACAGGGAAATTCACCCCTCCACTTT. Its protein is CASHSLGQGNSPLHF.

This clone showed up just a few times. This sequence joins TRBV7-8 and TRBJ2-7, with TRBD1 matching over 7 bases. CDR3 length equals 14 residues. The junction had 4 bases not matched to a gene; V was cut back by 1 base and J by 4 bases. Germline V gene data show CDR1 as SGHVS and CDR2 as FQNEAQ. This chain's CDR3 is CASSLEQGLYEQYF. The CDR3 DNA sequence: TGTGCCAGCAGCTTAGAACAGGGGCTATACGAGCAGTACTTC.

This clone was detected a few times. The chain recombines TRBV5-1 with TRBJ2-1; tentative D call: TRBD1 (6 bases). The CDR3 consists of 15 residues. Trimming stripped 3 bases from V and 9 bases from J, with 19 bases between. Germline loops: CDR1 SGHRS, CDR2 YFSETQ. The CDR3 is CASSSRDIQASEQFF. In nucleotides, the CDR3 is TGCGCCAGCAGCTCCAGGGACATTCAGGCGAGTGAGCAGTTCTTC.

The rearrangement links TRBV7-2 to TRBJ2-5; TRBD2 might be the D (5 bases). The J call may not be correct, given that the DNA end is closer to TRBJ2-7. Germline V lookup: CDR1 SGHTA, CDR2 FQGNSA. The CDR3 sequence is 14 residues long. CDR3 nucleotide sequence: TGTGCCAGCAGCCCGCGGGTGGGCCAGTACGAGCAGTACTTC. Amino acids: CASSPRVGQYEQYF.

This chain links TRBV25-1 with TRBJ2-5; the D is unclear. The last part of the DNA fits TRBJ2-7 better; the J call may be wrong. CDR3 length: 14 amino acids. Germline CDR1 is MGHDK and CDR2 is SYGVNS. CDR3 nucleotide sequence: TGTGCCAGCAGTGCTAGTGGTGGTTCCTACGAGCAGTACTTC. Translated, it gives CASSASGGSYEQYF.

CDR3 nucleotide sequence: TGCGCCAGCAGGGACCCGGGACAGGGGGCGGCTAATGAGCAGTTCTTC. Its protein product is CASRDPGQGAANEQFF. The chain couples TRBV5-1 to TRBJ2-1; 12 positions agree with TRBD1. With V trimmed by 5 bases and J by 7 bases, 10 bases remained unmatched. The CDR3 consists of 16 residues. The V gene's germline CDR1 is SGHRS and CDR2 YFSETQ.

There are a few counts of this clone. J is TRBJ1-5 and V is TRBV6-5, with 9 bases aligning to TRBD1. V dropped 5 bases and J dropped 7; count of bases not matched to a gene: 3. CDR1 MNHEY and CDR2 SVGAGI come from the germline V gene. CDR3 length: 13 amino acids. CDR3 amino acids: CASSADRGQPQHF. The CDR3 nucleotides are TGTGCCAGCAGTGCGGACAGGGGACAGCCCCAGCATTTT.

This clone was detected only a few times. The gene calls are TRBV5-1 and TRBJ2-3; D gene uncertain. Germline CDR1 reads SGHRS; CDR2 reads YFSETQ. Trimming left V 1 base short and J 4 bases short, with 13 bases between. This CDR3 spans 15 amino acids. In nucleotides, the CDR3 is TGCGCCAGCAGCTTGTTCGGAGATACGGCAGATACGCAGTATTTT. Protein: CASSLFGDTADTQYF.

This clone was recorded only once. The V and J genes are TRBV6-6 and TRBJ2-7; D is perhaps TRBD2 (7 bases). There are 16 residues in the CDR3. Looked up from germline, CDR1 is MNHNY and CDR2 is SVGAGI (reference sequence). Trimming cost V 8 bases and J 3 bases, with 23 bases left between them. This chain's CDR3 is CASYSSKGGQVYEQYF. The CDR3 nucleotides are TGTGCCAGCTACTCTTCTAAGGGGGGGCAGGTCTACGAGCAGTACTTC.

As for this clone: Sequence at one end of the junction differs from germline and may be a read error. The chain is built from TRBV6-1 and TRBJ2-3; D is perhaps TRBD2 (5 bases). CDR3 size: 17 residues. Germline values: CDR1 MNHNS, CDR2 SASEGT. The CDR3 loop is CASSERPSQRSIDTQYF. The CDR3, as DNA: TGTGCCAGCAGTGAAAGACCTTCGCAGCGGAGCATAGATACGCAGTATTTT.

This sequence joins TRBV4-3 and TRBJ1-2; tentative D call: TRBD1 (5 bases). Germline V gene sequence: CDR1 LGHNA, CDR2 YSLEER. Trimming took 1 base from V and 4 from J, leaving 10 bases between them. The CDR3 runs to 14 residues. The CDR3 region is CASSQGRGTYGYTF. CDR3 in DNA: TGCGCCAGCAGCCAAGGCCGGGGGACCTATGGCTACACCTTC.

This clone was observed a handful of times. V gene TRBV28 combines with J gene TRBJ2-7; 8 bases are shared with TRBD2. The CDR3 sequence is 16 residues long. In germline, CDR1 is MDHEN, CDR2 SYDVKM. V shed 4 bases, J shed 3 bases, and the junction held 11 bases outside the gene matches. The CDR3 loop is CASSSGIAGLIYEQYF. Here the CDR3 DNA reads TGTGCCAGCAGTTCGGGGATAGCGGGGTTAATCTACGAGCAGTACTTC. Looking up the rest from reference TRBV28 and TRBJ2-7 gives the full variable domain: DVKVTQSSRYLVKRTGEKVFLECVQDMDHENMFWYRQDPGLGLRLIYFSYDVKMKEKGDIPEGYSVSREKKERFSLILESASTNQTSMYLCASSSGIAGLIYEQYFGPGTRLTVT.

This clone was seen a handful of times. The chain links TRBV5-1 to TRBJ2-5; TRBD1 is a possible D gene (5 bases). The CDR3 is 13 amino acids. Trimming took 7 bases from V and 2 from J, leaving 12 bases between them. Germline V gene lookup returns CDR1 SGHRS and CDR2 YFSETQ. The CDR3 DNA reads as TGCGCCAGCTCCCGACAGCTACAAGAGACCCAGTACTTC. Protein sequence: CASSRQLQETQYF.

The genes are TRBV29-1 and TRBJ1-1; 9 positions match TRBD1. The trim removed 6 bases at V and 3 bases at J, leaving 8 bases unmatched. In germline, CDR1 is SQVTM, CDR2 ANQGSEA. This CDR3 comprises 14 residues. CDR3 bases: TGCAGCGTAACCGGGACAGGGTTATACACTGAAGCTTTCTTT. This sequence encodes CSVTGTGLYTEAFF.

This clone was seen just once. The CDR3 spells CASSGRGRQETQYF. The CDR3 bases are TGTGCCAGCAGCGGCAGAGGAAGACAAGAGACCCAGTACTTC. This chain connects TRBV7-6 to TRBJ2-5; no firm D call. The germline V gene has CDR1 SGHVS and CDR2 FNYEAQ. The ends were cut back, 5 bases at V and 2 bases at J, with 12 bases in the middle. This CDR3 is built from 14 residues.

CDR3 DNA: TGTGCCAGCTCACCAGGACTTTACAATGAGCAGTTCTTC. Translation gives CASSPGLYNEQFF. The chain carries TRBV18 and TRBJ2-1, with D possibly being TRBD2 (5 bases). The CDR3 length is 13 residues. The V end lost 2 bases, the J end lost 4 bases, and 6 bases lay between the germline ends. CDR1 KGHSH and CDR2 LQKENI come from the germline V gene. Full variable domain (remainder filled in from reference TRBV18 and TRBJ2-1): NAGVMQNPRHLVRRRGQEARLRCSPMKGHSHVYWYRQLPEEGLKFMVYLQKENIIDESGMPKERFSAEFPKEGPSILRIQQVVRGDSAAYFCASSPGLYNEQFFGPGTRLTVL.

The chain couples TRBV6-6 to TRBJ1-5, with 7 bases aligning to TRBD1. Germline V gene sequence: CDR1 MNHNY, CDR2 SVGAGI (reference sequence). The CDR3 is made up of 13 amino acids. The ends lost 2 bases at V and 7 bases at J; junction bases unmatched: 2. CDR3 in amino acids: CASSYDRAQPQHF. The DNA for the CDR3 is TGTGCCAGCAGTTACGACAGGGCGCAGCCCCAGCATTTT.

This chain links TRBV6-1 with TRBJ2-7; the match to TRBD1 covers 10 bases. The CDR3 length is 16 residues. The ends lost 4 bases at V and 7 bases at J; junction bases unmatched: 13. Per germline, CDR1 MNHNS and CDR2 SASEGT. CDR3 amino acids: CASSVKFRDRGREQYF. Here the CDR3 DNA reads TGTGCCAGCAGTGTTAAGTTCCGGGACAGGGGTAGAGAGCAGTACTTC.